The T cell receptor (beta chain) described here comes from a study of T cell responses to AZD1222 COVID-19 vaccine. Profiled with immunoSEQ multiplex PCR; TCRdb holds only in-frame clones, not every one. The data show approximately 120,000 clones, roughly nine tenths seen once. The CDR3 covers 14 residues. The ends lost 2 bases at V and 2 bases at J; junction bases unmatched: 2. Germline-derived CDR1 and CDR2 are MNHEY and SVGAGI. The chain joins TRBV6-5 to TRBJ1-1, with TRBD1 matching over 7 bases. The sample here was peripheral blood, taken on day 0 of AZD1222 vaccination. This clonotype originated in an adult in good health. In DNA, the CDR3 is TGTGCCAGCAGTTACAGAGGGGGCAACACTGAAGCTTTCTTT. Protein product: CASSYRGGNTEAFF.